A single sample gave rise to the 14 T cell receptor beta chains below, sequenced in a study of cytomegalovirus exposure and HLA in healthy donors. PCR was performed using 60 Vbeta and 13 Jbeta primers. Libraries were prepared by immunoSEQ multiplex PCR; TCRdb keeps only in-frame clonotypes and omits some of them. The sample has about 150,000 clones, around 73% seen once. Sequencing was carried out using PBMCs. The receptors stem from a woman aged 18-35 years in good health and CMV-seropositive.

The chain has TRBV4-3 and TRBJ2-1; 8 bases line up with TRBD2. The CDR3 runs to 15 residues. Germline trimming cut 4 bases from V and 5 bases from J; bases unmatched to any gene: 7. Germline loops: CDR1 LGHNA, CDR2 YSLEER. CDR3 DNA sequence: TGCGCCAGCAGCCTTGGGGGCGGGGGGAACAATGAGCAGTTCTTC. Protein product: CASSLGGGGNNEQFF.

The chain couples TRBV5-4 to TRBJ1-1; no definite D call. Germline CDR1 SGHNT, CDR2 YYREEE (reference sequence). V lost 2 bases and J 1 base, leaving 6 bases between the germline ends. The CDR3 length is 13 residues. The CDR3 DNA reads TGTGCCAGCAGCTTTCCACAGAACACTGAAGCTTTCTTT. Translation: CASSFPQNTEAFF.

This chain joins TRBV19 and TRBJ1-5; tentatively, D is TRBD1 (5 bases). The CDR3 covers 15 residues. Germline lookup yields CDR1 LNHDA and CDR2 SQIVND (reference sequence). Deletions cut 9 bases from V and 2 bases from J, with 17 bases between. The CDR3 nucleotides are TGTGCCAGCACCTCAGGAAGGGGTGGCAATCAGCCCCAGCATTTT. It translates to CASTSGRGGNQPQHF.

CDR3 sequence (DNA): TGCGCCAGCAGCTTGGTTCCAGGTTCCTACAATGAGCAGTTCTTC. Amino acid sequence: CASSLVPGSYNEQFF. This chain links TRBV5-1 with TRBJ2-1, with unresolved D. V lost 0 bases to trimming and J lost 1 base, with 8 bases between them. Germline V CDR1 and CDR2: SGHRS, YFSETQ. The CDR3 loop spans 15 amino acids.

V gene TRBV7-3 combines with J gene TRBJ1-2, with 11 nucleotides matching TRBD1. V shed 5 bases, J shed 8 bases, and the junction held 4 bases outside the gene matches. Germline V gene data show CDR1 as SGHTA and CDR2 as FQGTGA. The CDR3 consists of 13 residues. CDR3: CASSPGQGGGYTF. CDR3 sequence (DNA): TGTGCCAGCAGCCCGGGACAGGGGGGAGGCTACACCTTC. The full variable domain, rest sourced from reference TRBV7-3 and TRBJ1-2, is GAGVSQTPSNKVTEKGKYVELRCDPISGHTALYWYRQSLGQGPEFLIYFQGTGAADDSGLPNDRFFAVRPEGSVSTLKIQRTERGDSAVYLCASSPGQGGGYTFGSGTRLTVV.

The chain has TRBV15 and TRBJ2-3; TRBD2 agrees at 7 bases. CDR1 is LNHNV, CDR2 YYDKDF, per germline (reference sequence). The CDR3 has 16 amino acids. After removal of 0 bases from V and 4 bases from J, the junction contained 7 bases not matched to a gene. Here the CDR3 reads CATSREAGVGADTQYF. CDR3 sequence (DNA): TGTGCCACCAGCAGAGAGGCGGGAGTCGGCGCAGATACGCAGTATTTT.

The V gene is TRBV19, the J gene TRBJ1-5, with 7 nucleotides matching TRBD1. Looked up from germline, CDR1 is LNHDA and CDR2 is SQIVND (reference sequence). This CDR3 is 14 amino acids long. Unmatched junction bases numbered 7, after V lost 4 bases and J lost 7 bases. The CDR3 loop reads CASSTTGPIQPQHF. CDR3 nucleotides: TGTGCCAGTAGTACGACAGGGCCAATCCAGCCCCAGCATTTT.

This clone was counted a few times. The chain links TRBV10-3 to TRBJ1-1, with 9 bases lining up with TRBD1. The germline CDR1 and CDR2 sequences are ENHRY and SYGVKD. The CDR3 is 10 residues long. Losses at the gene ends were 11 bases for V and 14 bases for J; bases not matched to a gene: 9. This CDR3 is CASGGQGVFF. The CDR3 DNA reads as TGTGCCTCGGGGGGACAGGGAGTATTCTTT.

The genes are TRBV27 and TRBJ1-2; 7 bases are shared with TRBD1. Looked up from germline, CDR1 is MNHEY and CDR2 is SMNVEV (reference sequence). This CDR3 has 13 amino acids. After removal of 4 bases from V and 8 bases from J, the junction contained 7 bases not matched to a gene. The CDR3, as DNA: TGTGCCAGCAGTTACACAGGGGTTGGAGGCTACACCTTC. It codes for CASSYTGVGGYTF.

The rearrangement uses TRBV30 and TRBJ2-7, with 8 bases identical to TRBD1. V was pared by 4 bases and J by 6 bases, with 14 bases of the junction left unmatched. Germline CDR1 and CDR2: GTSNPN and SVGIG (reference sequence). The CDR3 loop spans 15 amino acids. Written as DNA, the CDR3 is TGTGCCTGGACCCCAGGGGGGACAGGTTATCCCGAGCAGTACTTC. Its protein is CAWTPGGTGYPEQYF.

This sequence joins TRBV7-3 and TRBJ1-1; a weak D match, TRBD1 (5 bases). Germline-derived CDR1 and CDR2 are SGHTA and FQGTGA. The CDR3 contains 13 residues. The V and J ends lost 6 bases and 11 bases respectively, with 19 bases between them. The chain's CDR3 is CASSFSSGEGAFF. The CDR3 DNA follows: TGTGCCAGCAGTTTTTCGAGTGGGGAGGGGGCTTTCTTT.

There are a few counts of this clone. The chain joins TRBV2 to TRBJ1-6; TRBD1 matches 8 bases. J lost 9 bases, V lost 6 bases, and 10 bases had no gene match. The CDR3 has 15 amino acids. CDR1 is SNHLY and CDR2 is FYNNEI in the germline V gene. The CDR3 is CASRSTGATISPLHF. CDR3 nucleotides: TGTGCCAGCAGATCGACAGGGGCCACCATTTCACCCCTCCACTTT.

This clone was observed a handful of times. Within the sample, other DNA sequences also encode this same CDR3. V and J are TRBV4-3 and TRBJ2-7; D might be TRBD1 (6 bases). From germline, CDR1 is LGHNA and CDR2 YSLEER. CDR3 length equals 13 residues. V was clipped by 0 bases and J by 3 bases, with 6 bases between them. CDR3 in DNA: TGCGCCAGCAGCCAAGACAGGGGCTACGAGCAGTACTTC. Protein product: CASSQDRGYEQYF.

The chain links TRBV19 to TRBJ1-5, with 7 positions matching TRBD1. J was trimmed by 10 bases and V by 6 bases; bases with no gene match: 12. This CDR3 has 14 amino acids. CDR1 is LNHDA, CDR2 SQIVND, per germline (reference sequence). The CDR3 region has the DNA TGTGCCAGTAGGGCTCGGTCAGGGGGAGAACCCCAGCATTTT. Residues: CASRARSGGEPQHF.